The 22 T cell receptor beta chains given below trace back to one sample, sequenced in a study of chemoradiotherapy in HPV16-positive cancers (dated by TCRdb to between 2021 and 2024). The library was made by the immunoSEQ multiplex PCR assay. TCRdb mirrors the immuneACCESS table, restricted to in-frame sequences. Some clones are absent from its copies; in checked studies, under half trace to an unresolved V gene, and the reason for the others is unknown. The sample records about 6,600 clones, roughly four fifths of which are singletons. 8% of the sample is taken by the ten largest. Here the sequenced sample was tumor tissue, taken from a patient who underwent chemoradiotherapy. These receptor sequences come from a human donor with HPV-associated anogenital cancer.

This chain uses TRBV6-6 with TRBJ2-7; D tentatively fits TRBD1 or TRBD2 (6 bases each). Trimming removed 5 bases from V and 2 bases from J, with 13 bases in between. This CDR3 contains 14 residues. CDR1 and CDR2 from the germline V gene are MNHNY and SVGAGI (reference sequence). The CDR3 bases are TGTGCCAGCAGTCGCGGGACACCTCCCTACGAGCAGTACTTC. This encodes CASSRGTPPYEQYF.

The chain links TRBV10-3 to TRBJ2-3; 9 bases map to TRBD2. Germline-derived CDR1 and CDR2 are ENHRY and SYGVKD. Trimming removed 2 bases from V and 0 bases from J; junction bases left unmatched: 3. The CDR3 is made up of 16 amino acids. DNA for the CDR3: TGTGCCATCAGTGAGGCGAGCGGGGGGAGCACAGATACGCAGTATTTT. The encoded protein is CAISEASGGSTDTQYF.

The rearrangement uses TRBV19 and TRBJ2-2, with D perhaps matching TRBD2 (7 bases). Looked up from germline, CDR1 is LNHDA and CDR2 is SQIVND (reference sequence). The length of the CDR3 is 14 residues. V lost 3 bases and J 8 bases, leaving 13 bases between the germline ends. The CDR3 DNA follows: TGTGCCAGTAGTATCCGGGGGGCGGGAGGGGAGCTGTTTTTT. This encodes CASSIRGAGGELFF.

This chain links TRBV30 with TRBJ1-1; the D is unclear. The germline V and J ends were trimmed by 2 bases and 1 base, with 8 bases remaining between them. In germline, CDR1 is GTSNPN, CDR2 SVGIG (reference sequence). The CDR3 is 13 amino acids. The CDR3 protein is CAWSNNRNTEAFF. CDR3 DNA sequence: TGTGCCTGGAGTAATAACAGGAACACTGAAGCTTTCTTT.

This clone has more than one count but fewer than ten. The CDR3 is CASSSHTDTQYF. CDR3 nucleotides: TGTGCCAGCAGCTCCCACACAGATACGCAGTATTTT. V is TRBV6-6 and J is TRBJ2-3; D not certain. CDR1 MNHNY and CDR2 SVGAGI come from the germline V gene (reference sequence). The V end was cut by 6 bases, the J end by 2 bases, with 6 bases between. The CDR3 is made up of 12 amino acids.

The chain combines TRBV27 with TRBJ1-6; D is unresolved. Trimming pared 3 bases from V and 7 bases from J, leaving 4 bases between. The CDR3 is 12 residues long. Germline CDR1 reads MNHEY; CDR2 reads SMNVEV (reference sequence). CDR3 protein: CASSFTNSPLHF. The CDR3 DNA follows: TGTGCCAGCAGTTTTACGAATTCACCCCTCCACTTT.

The CDR3 spells CASSQSGQGNTEAFF. The CDR3 coding sequence is TGTGCCAGCAGCCAATCTGGACAGGGGAACACTGAAGCTTTCTTT. The chain couples TRBV16 to TRBJ1-1; 8 bases fit TRBD1. Germline-derived CDR1 and CDR2 are KGHSY and FQNENV. J was trimmed by 1 base and V by 0 bases; bases with no gene match: 1. The CDR3 is made up of 15 amino acids.

The DNA of the CDR3 is TGCGCCAGCAGCTTGACTTCGAAACTTTATTTT. It codes for CASSLTSKLYF. The V gene is TRBV5-1, the J gene TRBJ2-3; D remains ambiguous. Germline assignment: CDR1 SGHRS and CDR2 YFSETQ. V lost 1 base, J lost 15 bases, and 12 bases lay in between. The CDR3 contains 11 residues.

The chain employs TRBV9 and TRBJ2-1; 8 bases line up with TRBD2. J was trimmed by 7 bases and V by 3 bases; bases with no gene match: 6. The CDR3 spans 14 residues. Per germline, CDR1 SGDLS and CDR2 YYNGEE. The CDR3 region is CASSARGAGNEQFF. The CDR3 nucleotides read TGTGCCAGCAGCGCGCGGGGGGCGGGGAATGAGCAGTTCTTC.

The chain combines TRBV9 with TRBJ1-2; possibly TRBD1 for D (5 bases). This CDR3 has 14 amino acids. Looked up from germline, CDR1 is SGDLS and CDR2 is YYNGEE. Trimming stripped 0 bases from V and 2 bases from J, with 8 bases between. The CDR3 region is CASSVGQMNYGYTF. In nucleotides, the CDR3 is TGTGCCAGCAGCGTAGGACAGATGAACTATGGCTACACCTTC.

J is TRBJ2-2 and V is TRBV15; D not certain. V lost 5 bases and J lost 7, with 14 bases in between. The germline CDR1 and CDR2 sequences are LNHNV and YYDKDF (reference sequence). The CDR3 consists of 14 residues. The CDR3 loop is CATSLGSVVGELFF. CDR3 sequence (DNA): TGTGCCACCAGCCTAGGTTCGGTTGTCGGGGAGCTGTTTTTT.

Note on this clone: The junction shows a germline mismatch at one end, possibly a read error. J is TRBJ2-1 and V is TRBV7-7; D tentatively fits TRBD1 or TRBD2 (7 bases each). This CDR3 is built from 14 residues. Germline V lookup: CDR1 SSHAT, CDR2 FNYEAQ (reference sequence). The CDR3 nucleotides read TGTGCTAGCAGCCTGCGACAGGGAGGGAATGAGCAGTTCTTC. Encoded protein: CASSLRQGGNEQFF.

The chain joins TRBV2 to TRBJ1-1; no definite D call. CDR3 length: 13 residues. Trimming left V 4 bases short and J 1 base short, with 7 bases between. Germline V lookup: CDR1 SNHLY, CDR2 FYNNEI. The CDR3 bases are TGTGCCAGCAGTGTGGACCCGAACACTGAAGCTTTCTTT. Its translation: CASSVDPNTEAFF.

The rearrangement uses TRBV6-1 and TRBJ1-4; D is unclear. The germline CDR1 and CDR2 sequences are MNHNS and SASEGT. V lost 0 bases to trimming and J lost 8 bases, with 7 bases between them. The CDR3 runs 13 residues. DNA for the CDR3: TGTGCCAGCAGTGAAGCGACACCAGAAAAACTGTTTTTT. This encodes CASSEATPEKLFF.

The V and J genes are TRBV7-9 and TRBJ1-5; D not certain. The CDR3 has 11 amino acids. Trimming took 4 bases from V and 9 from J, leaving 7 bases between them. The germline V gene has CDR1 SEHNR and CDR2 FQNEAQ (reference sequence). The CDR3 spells CASSSSGPQHF. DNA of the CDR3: TGTGCCAGCAGCTCCTCCGGGCCCCAGCATTTT.

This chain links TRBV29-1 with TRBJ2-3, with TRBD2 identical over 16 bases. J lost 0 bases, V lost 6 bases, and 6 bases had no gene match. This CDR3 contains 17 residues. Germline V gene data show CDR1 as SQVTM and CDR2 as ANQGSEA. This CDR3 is CSVAGTSGGASTDTQYF. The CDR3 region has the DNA TGCAGCGTCGCCGGGACTAGCGGGGGGGCCAGCACAGATACGCAGTATTTT.

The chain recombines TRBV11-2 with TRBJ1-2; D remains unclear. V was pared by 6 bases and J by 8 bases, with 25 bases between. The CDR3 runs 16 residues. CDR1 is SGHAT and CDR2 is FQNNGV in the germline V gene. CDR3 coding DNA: TGTGCCAGCAGTTCTACTACCCTCTCGGGAATAGGCGGCTACACCTTC. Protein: CASSSTTLSGIGGYTF.

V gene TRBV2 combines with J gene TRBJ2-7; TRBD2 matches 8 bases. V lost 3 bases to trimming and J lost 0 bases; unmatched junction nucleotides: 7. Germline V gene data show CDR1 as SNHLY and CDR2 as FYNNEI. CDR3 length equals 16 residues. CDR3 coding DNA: TGTGCCAGCAGTGACTTTGGCGGGGGGAGCTCCTACGAGCAGTACTTC. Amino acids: CASSDFGGGSSYEQYF.

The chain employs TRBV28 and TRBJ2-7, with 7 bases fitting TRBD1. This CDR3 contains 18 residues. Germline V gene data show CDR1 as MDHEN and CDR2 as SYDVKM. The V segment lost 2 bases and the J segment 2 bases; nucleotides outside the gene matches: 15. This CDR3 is CASSLEGAEVPDTYEQYF. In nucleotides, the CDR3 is TGTGCCAGCAGTTTAGAGGGGGCCGAAGTTCCTGATACCTACGAGCAGTACTTC.

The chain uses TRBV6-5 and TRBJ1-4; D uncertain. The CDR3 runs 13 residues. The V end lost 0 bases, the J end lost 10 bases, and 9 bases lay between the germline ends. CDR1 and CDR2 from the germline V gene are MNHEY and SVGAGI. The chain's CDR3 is CASSYSFGGKLFF. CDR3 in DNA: TGTGCCAGCAGTTACTCATTCGGCGGAAAACTGTTTTTT.

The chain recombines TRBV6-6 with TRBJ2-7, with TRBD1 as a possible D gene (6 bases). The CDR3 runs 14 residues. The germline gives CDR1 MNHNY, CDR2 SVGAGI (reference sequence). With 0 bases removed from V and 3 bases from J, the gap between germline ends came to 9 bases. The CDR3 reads CASSYSMGHYEQYF. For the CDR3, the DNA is TGTGCCAGCAGTTACTCGATGGGACACTACGAGCAGTACTTC.

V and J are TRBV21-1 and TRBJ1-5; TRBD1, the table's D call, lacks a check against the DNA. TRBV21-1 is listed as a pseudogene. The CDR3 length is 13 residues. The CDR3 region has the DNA TGTGCCAGGACCGGGACACCAATTCAGCCCCAGCATTTT. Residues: CARTGTPIQPQHF.